These 21 T cell receptor beta chains originate from one sample sequenced in a study of cytomegalovirus exposure and HLA in healthy donors. This PCR relied on a set of 60 Vbeta primers and 13 Jbeta primers. Here immunoSEQ multiplex PCR was the method, and the copy in TCRdb shows in-frame clones only, minus some. Among 150,000 or so clones listed, approximately 72% were seen once. Input material: PBMCs. The receptors originated from a man younger than 35 in good health and CMV-seronegative.

This chain connects TRBV4-2 to TRBJ1-2, with 8 bases lining up with TRBD1. Germline V lookup: CDR1 LGHNA, CDR2 YNFKEQ. The junction had 9 bases not matched to a gene; V was cut back by 0 bases and J by 9 bases. The CDR3 has 15 amino acids. CDR3 amino acids: CASSQDQGAPDSYTF. Written as DNA, the CDR3 is TGTGCCAGCAGCCAAGATCAGGGGGCGCCGGATAGCTACACCTTC.

This sequence joins TRBV27 and TRBJ2-3, with TRBD2 matching over 15 bases. Germline-derived CDR1 and CDR2 are MNHEY and SMNVEV (reference sequence). The J segment lost 8 bases and the V segment lost 6 bases, leaving 3 bases of the junction unmatched. The CDR3 length is 14 residues. The CDR3 region is CASRGTSGGFTQYF. CDR3 bases: TGTGCCAGCAGGGGGACTAGCGGGGGGTTTACGCAGTATTTT.

This clone was observed a single time. The chain employs TRBV9 and TRBJ1-3; possible D gene TRBD1, 6 bases. CDR1 and CDR2 from the germline V gene are SGDLS and YYNGEE. There are 15 residues in the CDR3. The germline V and J ends were trimmed by 4 bases and 7 bases, with 18 bases remaining between them. The DNA of the CDR3 is TGTGCCAGCAGCCCTGAACAGGGTTTTTTTAACACCATATATTTT. Its translation: CASSPEQGFFNTIYF.

The chain employs TRBV5-6 and TRBJ1-1; 8 bases fit TRBD1. V gave up 0 bases and J gave up 5 bases; unmatched junction bases: 9. Germline V gene sequence: CDR1 SGHDT, CDR2 YYEEEE. The CDR3 length is 16 residues. In nucleotides, the CDR3 is TGTGCCAGCAGCTTGGCCGCGAGGACAGGGAGGACTGAAGCTTTCTTT. Protein: CASSLAARTGRTEAFF.

The rearrangement joins TRBV2 to TRBJ2-1, with 7 nucleotides matching TRBD1. CDR1 is SNHLY and CDR2 is FYNNEI in the germline V gene. The CDR3 spans 16 residues. Unmatched junction bases numbered 9, after V lost 7 bases and J lost 0 bases. The CDR3: CASNQGQTSSYNEQFF. Here the CDR3 DNA reads TGTGCCAGCAATCAGGGACAGACGAGCTCCTACAATGAGCAGTTCTTC.

J is TRBJ1-6 and V is TRBV9, with D perhaps matching TRBD1 (6 bases). Germline CDR1 is SGDLS and CDR2 is YYNGEE. Trimming left V 2 bases short and J 8 bases short, with 20 bases between. This CDR3 is built from 17 residues. CDR3 bases: TGTGCCAGCAGCGTTAAAGGATACAGGGAAGACGATTCACCCCTCCACTTT. Translated: CASSVKGYREDDSPLHF. Looking up the rest from reference TRBV9 and TRBJ1-6 gives the full variable domain: DSGVTQTPKHLITATGQRVTLRCSPRSGDLSVYWYQQSLDQGLQFLIQYYNGEERAKGNILERFSAQQFPDLHSELNLSSLELGDSALYFCASSVKGYREDDSPLHFGNGTRLTVT.

The chain links TRBV5-1 to TRBJ1-1; TRBD1 aligns across 9 bases. Looked up from germline, CDR1 is SGHRS and CDR2 is YFSETQ. Trimming took 6 bases from V and 1 from J; bases not matched to a gene: 10. This CDR3 is 16 amino acids long. Written as DNA, the CDR3 is TGCGCCAGCAACAGACAGGGGGGGAACTCGAACACTGAAGCTTTCTTT. Its protein product is CASNRQGGNSNTEAFF.

J is TRBJ1-2 and V is TRBV5-1, with D possibly being TRBD1 (5 bases). CDR1 SGHRS and CDR2 YFSETQ come from the germline V gene. The CDR3 has 15 residues. Trimming left V 1 base short and J 6 bases short, with 16 bases between. The CDR3 region is CASSLSTVIEDGYTF. The DNA for the CDR3 is TGCGCCAGCAGCTTGTCGACAGTTATAGAGGATGGCTACACCTTC.

In this sample, this clone turned up a few times. The chain combines TRBV4-3 with TRBJ2-3, with D possibly matching TRBD2 (7 bases). V was pared by 1 base and J by 3 bases, with 11 bases between. The CDR3 covers 15 residues. Germline values: CDR1 LGHNA, CDR2 YSLEER. CDR3 coding DNA: TGCGCCAGCAGCCAAGGGGGGGGCGAGACAGATACGCAGTATTTT. Translated, it gives CASSQGGGETDTQYF.

This sequence joins TRBV28 and TRBJ1-5, with 7 bases that match TRBD1. V lost 5 bases and J lost 2; bases outside the gene matches: 9. CDR1 is MDHEN and CDR2 is SYDVKM in the germline V gene. CDR3 length: 16 residues. CDR3 region: CASSREQGKGNQPQHF. The CDR3 DNA is TGTGCCAGCAGTCGGGAACAGGGGAAGGGCAATCAGCCCCAGCATTTT.

The chain has TRBV2 and TRBJ2-1; TRBD2 agrees at 8 bases. Germline CDR1 reads SNHLY; CDR2 reads FYNNEI. The CDR3 sequence is 17 residues long. V was pared by 3 bases and J by 13 bases, with 20 bases of the junction left unmatched. The CDR3 coding sequence is TGTGCCAGCAGTGAGACGGGGGGGACTTGGGGCGAGGTCCCCCAGTTCTTC. The encoded protein is CASSETGGTWGEVPQFF.

This chain connects TRBV9 to TRBJ1-6; possibly TRBD1 for D (5 bases). With 0 bases removed from V and 7 bases from J, the gap between germline ends came to 14 bases. Germline CDR1 is SGDLS and CDR2 is YYNGEE. The CDR3 runs to 16 residues. The DNA for the CDR3 is TGTGCCAGCAGCGTAGACCTCCACCGGGGGAATTCACCCCTCCACTTT. Translating gives CASSVDLHRGNSPLHF.

This rearrangement joins TRBV7-2 to TRBJ2-5; tentative D call: TRBD2 (5 bases). Germline assignment: CDR1 SGHTA and CDR2 FQGNSA. The V end lost 1 base, the J end lost 11 bases, and 14 bases lay between the germline ends. CDR3 length: 13 residues. CDR3 in DNA: TGTGCCAGCAGCTTAGGACTATCACCTGAGCAGTACTTC. It translates to CASSLGLSPEQYF.

This chain connects TRBV7-9 to TRBJ1-4; TRBD1 is a possible D gene (6 bases). The CDR3 covers 19 residues. Trimming shortened V by 2 bases and J by 0 bases, and 19 bases separated the two germline ends. Germline V gene data show CDR1 as SEHNR and CDR2 as FQNEAQ (reference sequence). CDR3 sequence: CASSLFGVPGHATNEKLFF. As DNA, the CDR3 is TGTGCCAGCAGCTTATTCGGGGTCCCGGGACATGCAACTAATGAAAAACTGTTTTTT. The variable domain in full, with the rest retrieved from reference TRBV7-9 and TRBJ1-4, is DTGVSQNPRHKITKRGQNVTFRCDPISEHNRLYWYRQTLGQGPEFLTYFQNEAQLEKSRLLSDRFSAERPKGSFSTLEIQRTEQGDSAMYLCASSLFGVPGHATNEKLFFGSGTQLSVL.

About this clone: Other nucleotide sequences from this sample produce the same CDR3. This chain uses TRBV6-1 with TRBJ2-5; no clear D. V was pared by 6 bases and J by 1 base, with 9 bases between. This CDR3 spans 13 amino acids. In germline, CDR1 is MNHNS, CDR2 SASEGT. The CDR3 spells CASSENSQETQYF. CDR3 DNA sequence: TGTGCCAGCAGCGAAAATAGCCAAGAGACCCAGTACTTC.

Remarks on this clone: Its ends do not fully match the called genes, so a read error is possible. V gene TRBV7-9 combines with J gene TRBJ1-5; the match to TRBD1 covers 7 bases. In germline, CDR1 is SEHNR, CDR2 FQNEAQ (reference sequence). There are 15 residues in the CDR3. The CDR3 here is CSSSPQGLGNQPQHF. CDR3 in DNA: TGTTCCAGCAGCCCACAGGGGTTGGGCAATCAGCCCCAGCATTTT.

The chain couples TRBV29-1 to TRBJ2-1; 8 bases fit TRBD1. The V segment lost 0 bases and the J segment 7 bases; nucleotides outside the gene matches: 5. Germline V gives CDR1 SQVTM, CDR2 ANQGSEA. CDR3 size: 14 residues. CDR3 coding DNA: TGCAGCGTTGAAGATACAGGGGGTCGTAATGAGCAGTTCTTC. Amino acids: CSVEDTGGRNEQFF.

The chain combines TRBV7-9 with TRBJ1-1, with 7 bases fitting TRBD1. The CDR3 totals 19 residues. Losses at the gene ends were 1 base for V and 5 bases for J; bases not matched to a gene: 19. Germline CDR1 reads SEHNR; CDR2 reads FQNEAQ (reference sequence). CDR3 sequence: CASSLVTGQRRQGSTEAFF. In DNA, the CDR3 is TGTGCCAGCAGCTTAGTAACAGGTCAAAGACGACAGGGCTCGACTGAAGCTTTCTTT.

This clone was seen a handful of times. The rearrangement joins TRBV25-1 to TRBJ2-2; 7 bases line up with TRBD1. Germline lookup yields CDR1 MGHDK and CDR2 SYGVNS. The CDR3 runs 14 residues. The J segment lost 7 bases and the V segment lost 3 bases, leaving 5 bases of the junction unmatched. The CDR3 region has the DNA TGTGCCAGCAGTGAGCCAGGGGGTAGCGGGGAGCTGTTTTTT. Its protein is CASSEPGGSGELFF.

V usage is TRBV10-3 and J usage is TRBJ2-3, with 7 positions matching TRBD1. Germline CDR1 is ENHRY and CDR2 is SYGVKD. V lost 5 bases to trimming and J lost 2 bases; unmatched junction nucleotides: 10. This CDR3 is built from 16 residues. This CDR3 reads CAISLGTAEFTDTQYF. The CDR3 DNA follows: TGTGCCATCAGTTTGGGGACAGCAGAATTCACAGATACGCAGTATTTT.

V and J are TRBV4-1 and TRBJ1-6; a weak D match, TRBD1 (6 bases). Per germline, CDR1 MGHRA and CDR2 YSYEKL. Between the trimmed V and J ends, which lost 8 bases and 3 bases, there was a span of 11 bases. This CDR3 has 14 amino acids. The CDR3 reads CASAQDSYNSPLHF. The CDR3 region has the DNA TGCGCCAGCGCCCAGGACAGCTATAATTCACCCCTCCACTTT.